The source of this TCR beta chain is a study of blood T cell repertoires in COVID-19. Study overall: COVID-19 samples collected from the United States, Italy and Spain covered acute and convalescent phases. The cDNA or gDNA used as material had been derived from T cells, B-cell-depleted T cells, or PBMCs.

Germline-derived CDR1 and CDR2 are MNHEY and SVGAGI. The ends lost 7 bases at V and 7 bases at J; junction bases unmatched: 12. The CDR3 covers 15 residues. Source study methods: Researchers report that nucleated cell counts were estimated from reference gene primer amplification. Assay: immunoSEQ multiplex PCR; the TCRdb copy retains only in-frame clones and omits some. V, J and clone size reflect that table, while D and trimming were determined from the DNA. The sample includes 30,000 to 40,000 clones, 75% to 90% seen only once; the top ten take around 15%. This clone appeared once. The TCR originated in a man aged 60 to 75 with active COVID-19. The sequencing input was peripheral blood. This rearrangement joins TRBV6-5 to TRBJ1-4; 7 bases align to TRBD1. The CDR3 region is CASTSTGRPGEKLFF. The CDR3 nucleotides read TGTGCCAGCACCTCGACAGGGCGGCCCGGTGAAAAACTGTTTTTT.